This T cell receptor (beta chain) stems from a study of blood T cell repertoires in COVID-19. Study as a whole: T cells, B-cell-depleted T cells, or PBMCs provided the cDNA or gDNA that served as material.

The CDR3 sequence is 17 residues long. The V end lost 4 bases, the J end lost 0 bases, and 16 bases lay between the germline ends. CDR1 is LNHDA and CDR2 is SQIVND in the germline V gene (reference sequence). In the original analysis: By means of reference gene primer amplification, nucleated cell counts were estimated. Generated by immunoSEQ multiplex PCR, the TCRdb table keeps only in-frame clones and is missing some. The V and J calls and clone size were taken over from that table, and D and trimming were inferred from the DNA. The table has approximately 110,000 clones, around four fifths seen once; the top ten hold 0.8% to 0.9%.

The receptor's source is a woman between 65 and 79 years old with acute or convalescent COVID-19. The gene calls are TRBV19 and TRBJ2-1; D is possibly TRBD1 (7 bases). Sample: peripheral blood. CDR3 nucleotides: TGTGCCAGTAGTAAGTGGGCGGGACAGAGCTCCTACAATGAGCAGTTCTTC. This codes for CASSKWAGQSSYNEQFF.